The TCR beta chain under discussion was sequenced for a study of T cell changes during pregnancy in multiple sclerosis. Method: immunoSEQ multiplex PCR; TCRdb's copy keeps in-frame clones and lacks some. Among about 26,000 clones listed, 85% to 90% were seen once. CDR3 length equals 19 residues. CDR1 LNHNV and CDR2 YYDKDF come from the germline V gene (reference sequence). V lost 0 bases, J lost 5 bases, and 13 bases stayed unmatched. The specimen was CD8+ T cells from peripheral blood mononuclear cells, collected in the second trimester of pregnancy. The rearrangement links TRBV15 to TRBJ2-5; 12 bases are a match to TRBD2. This TCR was recovered from a female donor with multiple sclerosis, enrolled in a pregnancy study. Here the CDR3 DNA reads TGTGCCACCAGCAGAGATAGGGTTCGACTAGCGGGAGACCGGGAGACCCAGTACTTC. Its translation is CATSRDRVRLAGDRETQYF.